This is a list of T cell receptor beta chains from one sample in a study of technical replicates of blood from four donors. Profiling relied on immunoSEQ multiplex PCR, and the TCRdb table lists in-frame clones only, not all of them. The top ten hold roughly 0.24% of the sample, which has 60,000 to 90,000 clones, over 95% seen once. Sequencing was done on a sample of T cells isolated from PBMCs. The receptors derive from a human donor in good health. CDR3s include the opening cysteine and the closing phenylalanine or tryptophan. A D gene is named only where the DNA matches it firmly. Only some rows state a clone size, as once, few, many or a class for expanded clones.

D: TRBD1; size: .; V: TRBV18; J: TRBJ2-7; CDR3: CASLPGQNYEQYF; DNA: TGTGCCAGCTTGCCGGGACAGAACTACGAGCAGTACTTC
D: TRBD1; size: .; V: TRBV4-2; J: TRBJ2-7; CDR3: CASSQEGTGLASNEQYF; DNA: TGTGCCAGCAGCCAAGAGGGGACAGGCTTGGCTAGTAACGAGCAGTACTTC
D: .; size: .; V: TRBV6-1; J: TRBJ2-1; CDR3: CASSGLAFLTSSFF; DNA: TGTGCCAGCAGTGGTCTAGCCTTTCTTACTTCTTCCTTCTTC
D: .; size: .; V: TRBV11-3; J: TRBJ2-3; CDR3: CASSPLSTDTQYF; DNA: TGTGCCAGCAGCCCACTTTCTACAGATACGCAGTATTTT
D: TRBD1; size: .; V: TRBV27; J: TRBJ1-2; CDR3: CASSARTGPYGYTF; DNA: TGTGCCAGCAGTGCCAGGACAGGGCCGTATGGCTACACCTTC
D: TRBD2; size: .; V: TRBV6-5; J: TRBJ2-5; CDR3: CASRGLAAQETQYF; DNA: TGTGCCAGCAGAGGACTAGCGGCCCAAGAGACCCAGTACTTC
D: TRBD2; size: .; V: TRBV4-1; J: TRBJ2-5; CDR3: CASSQDGSGGFQETQYF; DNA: TGCGCCAGCAGCCAAGATGGTTCGGGAGGTTTCCAAGAGACCCAGTACTTC
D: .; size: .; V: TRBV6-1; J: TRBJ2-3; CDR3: CASSEMVSADTQYF; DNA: TGTGCCAGCAGTGAAATGGTGTCGGCAGATACGCAGTATTTT
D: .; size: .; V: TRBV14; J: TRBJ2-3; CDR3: CASSQDPADTQYF; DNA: TGTGCCAGCAGCCAAGATCCTGCAGATACGCAGTATTTT
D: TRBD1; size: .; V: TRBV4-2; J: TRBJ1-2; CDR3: CASSQADRAGYTF; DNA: TGTGCCAGCAGCCAGGCTGACAGGGCTGGCTACACCTTC
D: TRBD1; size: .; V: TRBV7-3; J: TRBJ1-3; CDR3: CASSPSGQSGNTIYF; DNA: TGTGCCAGCAGCCCCTCGGGACAGTCTGGAAACACCATATATTTT
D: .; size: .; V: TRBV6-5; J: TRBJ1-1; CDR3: CASSDAGYTEAFF; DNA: TGTGCCAGCAGTGACGCAGGGTATACTGAAGCTTTCTTT
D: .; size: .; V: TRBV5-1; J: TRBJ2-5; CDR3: CASSLDRVGETQYF; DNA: TGCGCCAGCAGCTTGGACAGGGTTGGAGAGACCCAGTACTTC
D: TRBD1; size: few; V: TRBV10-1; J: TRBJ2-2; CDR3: CASTRGYGTADTGELFF; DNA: TGCGCCAGCACCCGGGGCTACGGGACAGCCGACACCGGGGAGCTGTTTTTT
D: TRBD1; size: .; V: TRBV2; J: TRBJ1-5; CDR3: CASQQGKYSNQPQHF; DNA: TGTGCCAGTCAACAGGGGAAATATAGCAATCAGCCCCAGCATTTT
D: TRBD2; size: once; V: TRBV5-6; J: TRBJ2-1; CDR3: CASSLETSHSPYNEQFF; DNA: TGTGCCAGCAGCTTGGAGACTAGCCACTCCCCCTACAATGAGCAGTTCTTC
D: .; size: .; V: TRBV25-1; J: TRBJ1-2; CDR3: CASSPLEGNYGYTF; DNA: TGTGCCAGCAGTCCCCTGGAGGGGAACTATGGCTACACCTTC
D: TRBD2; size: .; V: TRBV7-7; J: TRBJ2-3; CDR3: CASSLLAGVDTQYF; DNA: TGTGCTAGCAGTTTACTAGCGGGGGTAGATACGCAGTATTTT
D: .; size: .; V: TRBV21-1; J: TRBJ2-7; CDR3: CASSSDRGPRLLYEQYF; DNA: TGTGCCAGCAGCTCAGACAGGGGTCCGAGACTCCTTTACGAGCAGTACTTC
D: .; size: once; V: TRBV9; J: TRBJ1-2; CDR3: CASSTQGIYGYTF; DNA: TGTGCCAGCAGCACACAGGGAATCTATGGCTACACCTTC
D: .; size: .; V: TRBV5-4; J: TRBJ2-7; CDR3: CASSLGGPSYHEQYF; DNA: TGTGCCAGCAGCTTGGGGGGGCCCTCCTACCACGAGCAGTACTTC
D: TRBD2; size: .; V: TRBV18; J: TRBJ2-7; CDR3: CASSPLISSGSYEQYF; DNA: TGTGCCAGCTCACCACTGATTTCTAGCGGGAGTTACGAGCAGTACTTC
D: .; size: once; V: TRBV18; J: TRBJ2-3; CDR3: CASSPVADTDTQYF; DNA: TGTGCCAGCTCACCCGTTGCAGACACAGATACGCAGTATTTT
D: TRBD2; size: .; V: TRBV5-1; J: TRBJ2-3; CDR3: CASTLAGDSTDTQYF; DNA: TGCGCCAGCACCCTAGCGGGGGATAGCACAGATACGCAGTATTTT
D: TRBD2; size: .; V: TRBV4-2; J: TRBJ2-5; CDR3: CASSQEPSGETQYF; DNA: TGTGCCAGCAGCCAAGAGCCTAGCGGGGAGACCCAGTACTTC
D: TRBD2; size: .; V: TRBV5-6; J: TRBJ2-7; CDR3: CASSSRTRTYEQYF; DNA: TGTGCCAGCAGCTCCCGGACTAGAACCTACGAGCAGTACTTC
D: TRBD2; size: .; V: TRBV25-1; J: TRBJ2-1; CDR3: CASSEPGGDEQFF; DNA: TGTGCCAGCAGTGAACCTGGGGGGGATGAGCAGTTCTTC
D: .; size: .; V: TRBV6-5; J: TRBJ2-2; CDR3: CASSYGGVTNTGELFF; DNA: TGTGCCAGCAGTTACGGGGGCGTGACGAACACCGGGGAGCTGTTTTTT
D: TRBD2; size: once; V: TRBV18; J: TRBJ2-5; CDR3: CASSPQGLPRETQYF; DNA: TGTGCCAGCTCACCGCAGGGACTACCACGAGAGACCCAGTACTTC
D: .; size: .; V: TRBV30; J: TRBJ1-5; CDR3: CAWTKDSTNQPQHF; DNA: TGTGCCTGGACCAAGGACAGCACGAATCAGCCCCAGCATTTT
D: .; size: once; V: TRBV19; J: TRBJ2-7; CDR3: CASSNQGFASEQYF; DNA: TGTGCCAGTAGTAACCAGGGTTTTGCTTCCGAGCAGTACTTC
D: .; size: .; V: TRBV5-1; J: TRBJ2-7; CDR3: CASSLEDSSWAGEQYF; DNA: TGCGCCAGCAGCTTGGAGGATTCATCCTGGGCTGGGGAGCAGTACTTC
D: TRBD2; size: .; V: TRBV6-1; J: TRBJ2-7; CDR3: CASSLSSGGSYEQYF; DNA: TGTGCCAGCAGTCTTTCTAGCGGGGGGTCCTACGAGCAGTACTTC
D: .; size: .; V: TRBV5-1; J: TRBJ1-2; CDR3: CASSELGGAPKSGYTF; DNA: TGCGCCAGCAGCGAGCTGGGGGGGGCGCCTAAAAGTGGCTACACCTTC
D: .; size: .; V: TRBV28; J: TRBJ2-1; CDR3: CASRTLASHANEQFF; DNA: TGTGCCAGCAGGACCTTAGCTTCTCACGCCAATGAGCAGTTCTTC
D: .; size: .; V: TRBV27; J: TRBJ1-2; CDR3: CASSSAGARYGYTF; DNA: TGTGCCAGCTCCTCGGCAGGGGCTCGGTATGGCTACACCTTC
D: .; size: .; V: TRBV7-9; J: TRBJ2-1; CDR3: CASSSGGGREQFF; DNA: TGTGCCAGCAGCTCCGGGGGTGGGAGGGAGCAGTTCTTC
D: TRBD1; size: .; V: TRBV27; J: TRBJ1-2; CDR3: CASSPLPSRTGGQGYTF; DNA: TGTGCCAGCAGTCCTCTACCTTCCCGGACAGGGGGCCAAGGCTACACCTTC